This entry lists 9 T cell receptor beta chains sequenced from one sample in a study of blood T cell repertoires in COVID-19 (dated by TCRdb to 2020 to 2022). The library was prepared using the immunoSEQ multiplex PCR assay. What TCRdb holds here is the immuneACCESS table cut down to in-frame rearrangements. Part of the clones is not present; checked against another copy, under half of the missing clones reflect an unresolved V gene, and the others are unexplained. The sample table holds around 140,000 clones, of which roughly 84% were seen once. The top ten clonotypes cover 8% to 9% of the sample. The source material was peripheral blood. The origin of the receptors is a man aged 25-40 years with COVID-19, enrolled during active disease.

The chain links TRBV11-2 to TRBJ2-7, with D possibly TRBD2 on 6 matching bases. The CDR3 runs 12 residues. In germline, CDR1 is SGHAT, CDR2 FQNNGV. V was cut by 5 bases and J by 6 bases, with 11 bases left in between. The CDR3 protein is CASSLTSFEQYF. The CDR3 bases are TGTGCCAGCAGCCTGACTAGTTTCGAGCAGTACTTC.

The chain employs TRBV7-9 and TRBJ1-6; D is unclear. The germline V gene encodes CDR1 SEHNR and CDR2 FQNEAQ (reference sequence). Between the trimmed V and J ends, which lost 1 base and 11 bases, there was a span of 18 bases. The CDR3 is made up of 16 amino acids. The CDR3 loop reads CASSLVQRAARAPLHF. The CDR3 coding sequence is TGTGCCAGCAGCTTAGTTCAGCGGGCTGCAAGGGCACCCCTCCACTTT.

The rearrangement joins TRBV19 to TRBJ2-7, with TRBD2 matching 7 bases. Germline CDR1 is LNHDA and CDR2 is SQIVND (reference sequence). The length of the CDR3 is 18 residues. Unmatched junction bases numbered 17, after V lost 3 bases and J lost 3 bases. The CDR3 sequence: CASSISLGRGGSLYEQYF. CDR3 nucleotide sequence: TGTGCCAGTAGTATCAGCCTGGGGAGGGGCGGGAGCCTCTACGAGCAGTACTTC.

This chain uses TRBV2 with TRBJ2-7, with 11 bases matching TRBD2. J was trimmed by 6 bases and V by 6 bases; bases with no gene match: 7. This CDR3 is 14 amino acids long. Germline-derived CDR1 and CDR2 are SNHLY and FYNNEI. CDR3 region: CASRTSGTVVEQYF. In DNA form, the CDR3 reads TGTGCCAGCAGGACTAGCGGGACAGTCGTCGAGCAGTACTTC.

This chain joins TRBV6-5 and TRBJ1-5; TRBD1 matches at 7 bases. The V and J ends lost 7 bases and 0 bases, in that order; junction bases with no gene match: 6. CDR3 length equals 15 residues. The germline V gene encodes CDR1 MNHEY and CDR2 SVGAGI. The CDR3 DNA reads as TGTGCCAGCACCACGGACAGGAGTAGCAATCAGCCCCAGCATTTT. This gives the protein CASTTDRSSNQPQHF.

The rearrangement links TRBV2 to TRBJ1-2; D may be TRBD1 (6 bases). This CDR3 has 14 amino acids. Germline values: CDR1 SNHLY, CDR2 FYNNEI. V lost 7 bases and J lost 7, with 19 bases in between. The CDR3 region is CASKVDRFYGGYTF. CDR3 in DNA: TGTGCCAGCAAGGTCGACAGGTTCTATGGTGGCTACACCTTC. Together with reference TRBV2 and TRBJ1-2, the CDR3 gives the full variable domain: EPEVTQTPSHQVTQMGQEVILRCVPISNHLYFYWYRQILGQKVEFLVSFYNNEISEKSEIFDDQFSVERPDGSNFTLKIRSTKLEDSAMYFCASKVDRFYGGYTFGSGTRLTVV.

This chain joins TRBV24-1 and TRBJ2-3; TRBD1 is a possible D gene (6 bases). V dropped 4 bases and J dropped 5 bases, with 12 bases sitting between them. The CDR3 covers 14 residues. Germline CDR1 and CDR2: KGHDR and SFDVKD. This CDR3 reads CATSESRGQDTQYF. CDR3 DNA: TGTGCCACCAGTGAGTCCAGGGGCCAAGATACGCAGTATTTT.

This clone has just one count. This chain connects TRBV11-2 to TRBJ2-1; 7 bases line up with TRBD2. CDR1 is SGHAT, CDR2 FQNNGV, per germline. The ends lost 8 bases at V and 0 bases at J; junction bases unmatched: 7. This CDR3 comprises 15 residues. The CDR3 coding sequence is TGTGCCAGCGGCAAAGGCGGGAGCTCCTACAATGAGCAGTTCTTC. Protein product: CASGKGGSSYNEQFF.

The table lists this clone with a count of one. The V gene is TRBV5-1, the J gene TRBJ2-7; tentative D call: TRBD2 (6 bases). V was clipped by 0 bases and J by 3 bases, with 10 bases between them. CDR1 SGHRS and CDR2 YFSETQ come from the germline V gene. This CDR3 is 14 amino acids long. The CDR3 reads CASSLGRAHYEQYF. CDR3 coding DNA: TGCGCCAGCAGCTTGGGGAGGGCCCACTACGAGCAGTACTTC.